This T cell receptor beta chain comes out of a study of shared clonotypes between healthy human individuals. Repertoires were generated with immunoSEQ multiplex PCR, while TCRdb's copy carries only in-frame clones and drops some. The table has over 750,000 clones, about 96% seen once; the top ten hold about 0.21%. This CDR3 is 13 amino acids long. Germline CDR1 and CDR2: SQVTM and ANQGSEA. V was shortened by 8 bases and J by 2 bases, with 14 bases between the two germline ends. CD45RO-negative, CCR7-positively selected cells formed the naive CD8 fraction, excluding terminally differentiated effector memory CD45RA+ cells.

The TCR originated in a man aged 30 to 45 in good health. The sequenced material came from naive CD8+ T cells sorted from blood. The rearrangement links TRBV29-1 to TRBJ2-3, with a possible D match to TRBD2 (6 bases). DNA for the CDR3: TGCAGCATAGATGGACTATTCACAGATACGCAGTATTTT. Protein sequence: CSIDGLFTDTQYF.